This is a list of T cell receptor beta chains from one sample in a study of cytomegalovirus exposure and HLA in healthy donors. Profiling relied on immunoSEQ multiplex PCR, and the TCRdb table lists in-frame clones only, not all of them. There are 90,000 to 130,000 clones in the sample; around 83% occur only once, and about 2.9% lies in the top ten. Sequencing used PBMCs. The source is a woman aged 55 to 70 in good health and CMV-seropositive. Both conserved end residues are part of each CDR3. The D gene is left open where the match is weak. Size is stated for part of the rows, as once, few or many counts, or as a class when the clone is expanded.

>.|TRBV5-4|TRBJ2-1|TRBD2|19
TGTGCCAGCAGCTTAGGGCCTAGCGGGAGTGTTGCCTCCTACAATGAGCAGTTCTTC
CASSLGPSGSVASYNEQFF
>.|TRBV9|TRBJ2-6|.|18
TGTGCCAGCAGCGTAGGAGCAGGGGCTTCCTCTGGGGCCAACGTCCTGACTTTC
CASSVGAGASSGANVLTF
>few|TRBV6-1|TRBJ1-4|.|13
TGTGCCAGCAGTCGACCAGGGGTCGAAAAACTGTTTTTT
CASSRPGVEKLFF
>.|TRBV10-3|TRBJ2-7|.|15
TGTGCCATCAGTGACCCCGGTTTTAGTTCCTACGAGCAGTACTTC
CAISDPGFSSYEQYF
>.|TRBV9|TRBJ2-3|.|15
TGTGCCAGCAGCGTAGTGTTCACTAGCACAGATACGCAGTATTTT
CASSVVFTSTDTQYF
>.|TRBV5-5|TRBJ1-5|.|14
TGTGCCAGCAGCTTTGGGCACGGCAATCAGCCCCAGCATTTT
CASSFGHGNQPQHF
>.|TRBV5-1|TRBJ1-1|TRBD1|15
TGCGCCAGCAGCTTTGACAACAGGGGGCTAACTGAAGCTTTCTTT
CASSFDNRGLTEAFF
>.|TRBV18|TRBJ2-1|.|16
TGTGCCAGCTCACCACCGAGACAGTCCTCCTACAATGAGCAGTTCTTC
CASSPPRQSSYNEQFF
>.|TRBV30|TRBJ2-2|.|12
TGTGCCTGGAGTCTGAGGGTCGGGGAGCTGTTTTTT
CAWSLRVGELFF
>.|TRBV5-4|TRBJ2-7|.|15
TGTGCCAGCAGCTCGGTAGGGGGGCTGGGGATAAGCGGGGACTTC
CASSSVGGLGISGDF
>.|TRBV28|TRBJ2-5|.|15
TGTGCCAGCAGTACTACAGGGGGGGTCCAAGAGACCCAGTACTTC
CASSTTGGVQETQYF
>.|TRBV7-2|TRBJ1-2|.|14
TGTGCCAGCAGACGCGACAGGAGATCCTATGGCTACACCTTC
CASRRDRRSYGYTF
>.|TRBV4-2|TRBJ1-2|.|14
TGTGCCAGCAGCCAAGTGAACACTAACTATGGCTACACCTTC
CASSQVNTNYGYTF
>.|TRBV9|TRBJ2-1|.|13
TGTGCCAGCAGCGCCCCTTCCTCCGGTGAGCAGTTCTTC
CASSAPSSGEQFF
>few|TRBV5-4|TRBJ1-4|.|16
TGTGCCAGCAGCTCCCGGGCAGGGAACCGGCGAGAAAAACTGTTTTTT
CASSSRAGNRREKLFF